Reported below is one TCR beta chain. Trimming removed 3 bases from V and 2 bases from J, with 12 bases in between. Per germline, CDR1 MDHEN and CDR2 SYDVKM. This CDR3 is 15 amino acids long. The data were obtained in a study of control samples from healthy donors and cancer patients. Assay: immunoSEQ multiplex PCR; the TCRdb copy retains only in-frame clones and omits some. The sample yields some 150,000 clones, 75% to 95% seen once. The sequence was collected from a man aged 18 to 29 in good health. The rearrangement uses TRBV28 and TRBJ2-3, with D perhaps TRBD1 or TRBD2 (5 bases each). The sample comprised blood. CDR3 bases: TGTGCCAGCAGTTTGGGGGACGGATACACAGATACGCAGTATTTT. Its protein product is CASSLGDGYTDTQYF.